Below are 21 T cell receptor beta chains sequenced from a single sample in a study of persistence of HIV-infected CD4 T cells. This was the immunoSEQ version 4 assay in survey mode. Here immunoSEQ multiplex PCR was the method, and the copy in TCRdb shows in-frame clones only, minus some. The sample includes tens of thousands of clones, 82% of them seen just once. The antigens of these receptors remain unknown. Lysates of CMV-infected fibroblasts at 10 ug/mL stimulated these cells. Memory cells lacking CD40L and CD69 with high CD45RO were sorted. The sample in question was CD4+ T cells sorted from PBMCs after roughly 18-hour stimulation, obtained from a patient who received antiretroviral therapy. These receptor sequences come from an adult man with HIV who was CMV-seropositive.

The genes are TRBV28 and TRBJ2-5, with 8 nucleotides matching TRBD2. J gave up 5 bases and V 6 bases, and 8 bases lay outside the gene matches. This CDR3 spans 14 amino acids. Germline CDR1 MDHEN, CDR2 SYDVKM. This CDR3 reads CASRTPGGRETQYF. CDR3 coding DNA: TGTGCCAGCAGAACTCCGGGGGGGCGGGAGACCCAGTACTTC. The entire variable domain, with the rest obtained from reference TRBV28 and TRBJ2-5, is as follows: DVKVTQSSRYLVKRTGEKVFLECVQDMDHENMFWYRQDPGLGLRLIYFSYDVKMKEKGDIPEGYSVSREKKERFSLILESASTNQTSMYLCASRTPGGRETQYFGPGTRLLVL.

The chain couples TRBV2 to TRBJ1-3; D ambiguous. This CDR3 has 13 amino acids. Trimming removed 4 bases from V and 0 bases from J, with 4 bases in between. The germline gives CDR1 SNHLY, CDR2 FYNNEI. CDR3 nucleotide sequence: TGTGCCAGCAGTGCGGACTCTGGAAACACCATATATTTT. Amino acids: CASSADSGNTIYF.

The chain uses TRBV5-1 and TRBJ1-3; D uncertain. CDR3 length: 16 amino acids. Trimming shortened V by 0 bases and J by 4 bases, and 14 bases separated the two germline ends. Germline values: CDR1 SGHRS, CDR2 YFSETQ. The CDR3 region is CASSLDLPSAGNTIYF. The DNA of the CDR3 is TGCGCCAGCAGCTTGGACTTACCCAGTGCGGGAAACACCATATATTTT.

The chain combines TRBV30 with TRBJ1-2; D possibly corresponds to TRBD1 (5 bases). Germline CDR1 reads GTSNPN; CDR2 reads SVGIG (reference sequence). The CDR3 is 14 residues long. V lost 2 bases and J 4 bases, leaving 14 bases between the germline ends. CDR3 sequence reads: CAWSHIQDLYGYTF. The CDR3 DNA sequence: TGTGCCTGGAGTCACATACAGGACCTCTATGGCTACACCTTC.

The chain has TRBV10-2 and TRBJ2-7, with D unresolved. Per the germline V gene, CDR1 is WSHSY and CDR2 is SAAADI. The CDR3 is 12 amino acids. The V end lost 1 base, the J end lost 3 bases, and 4 bases lay between the germline ends. This CDR3 reads CASSEWGYEQYF. The CDR3 DNA follows: TGCGCCAGCAGTGAGTGGGGCTACGAGCAGTACTTC.

V and J are TRBV2 and TRBJ1-5, with TRBD1 as a possible D gene (5 bases). V lost 5 bases and J lost 3, with 11 bases in between. The V gene's germline CDR1 is SNHLY and CDR2 FYNNEI. This CDR3 is built from 14 residues. CDR3 sequence (DNA): TGTGCCAGCAGTCCAGGGAGATTCAATCAGCCCCAGCATTTT. Amino acids: CASSPGRFNQPQHF.

This clone was recorded a few times. The J gene is TRBJ1-2, the V gene TRBV10-3; D perhaps matches TRBD1 (5 bases). Germline V gene lookup returns CDR1 ENHRY and CDR2 SYGVKD. Deletions cut 2 bases from V and 6 bases from J, with 16 bases between. The CDR3 spans 15 residues. CDR3 region: CAISERTRPEDGYTF. The CDR3 bases are TGTGCCATCAGTGAGAGGACAAGACCTGAGGATGGCTACACCTTC.

The chain recombines TRBV4-2 with TRBJ2-7; possibly TRBD2 for D (5 bases). V was cut by 4 bases and J by 5 bases, with 15 bases left in between. The CDR3 has 14 amino acids. Germline-derived CDR1 and CDR2 are LGHNA and YNFKEQ. In DNA, the CDR3 is TGTGCCAGCAGCCCATCGGGAACAGCCCACGAGCAGTACTTC. This encodes CASSPSGTAHEQYF.

The V and J genes are TRBV7-9 and TRBJ2-1, with 8 bases identical to TRBD2. V lost 1 base and J lost 4; bases outside the gene matches: 15. The CDR3 covers 19 residues. Germline CDR1 reads SEHNR; CDR2 reads FQNEAQ (reference sequence). CDR3 region: CASSLEPRPRTSLYNEQFF. The CDR3 DNA sequence: TGTGCCAGCAGCTTAGAGCCGCGGCCCAGGACTAGCCTATACAATGAGCAGTTCTTC.

The gene calls are TRBV7-9 and TRBJ1-1; 11 bases are shared with TRBD1. Trimming took 6 bases from V and 4 from J; bases not matched to a gene: 13. The CDR3 spans 17 residues. Per the germline V gene, CDR1 is SEHNR and CDR2 is FQNEAQ (reference sequence). The CDR3 protein is CASRLRTGGLGSTEAFF. The CDR3 nucleotides are TGTGCCAGCAGATTGCGGACAGGGGGCCTGGGGAGCACTGAAGCTTTCTTT.

This rearrangement joins TRBV12-5 to TRBJ2-3; 15 nucleotides align to TRBD2. This CDR3 has 16 amino acids. J gave up 3 bases and V 4 bases, and 2 bases lay outside the gene matches. From germline, CDR1 is LGHNT and CDR2 FRNRAP. CDR3 DNA sequence: TGTGCTAGTGGTTCCGGGACTAGCGGGGGGACAGATACGCAGTATTTT. Translating gives CASGSGTSGGTDTQYF.

The CDR3 sequence: CATSDGGGPGAKNIQYF. The CDR3 DNA follows: TGTGCCACCAGTGATGGGGGGGGTCCGGGAGCCAAAAACATTCAGTACTTC. This chain connects TRBV24-1 to TRBJ2-4; 7 bases map to TRBD2. V dropped 3 bases and J dropped 0; count of bases not matched to a gene: 7. The germline CDR1 and CDR2 sequences are KGHDR and SFDVKD. The CDR3 spans 17 residues.

The rearrangement links TRBV24-1 to TRBJ2-6; a possible D gene is TRBD1 (6 bases). V gave up 5 bases and J gave up 3 bases, with 13 bases separating them. CDR3 length: 16 amino acids. CDR1 and CDR2 (germline): KGHDR, SFDVKD. DNA of the CDR3: TGTGCCACCAGTGGGACCAGGGGTGATGGGGCCAACGTCCTGACTTTC. Protein sequence: CATSGTRGDGANVLTF.

The rearrangement joins TRBV6-5 to TRBJ2-2, with no clear D. Germline CDR1 reads MNHEY; CDR2 reads SVGAGI. CDR3 length equals 13 residues. Trimming shortened V by 4 bases and J by 2 bases, and 5 bases separated the two germline ends. CDR3 sequence: CASSWVNTGELFF. In DNA form, the CDR3 reads TGTGCCAGCAGTTGGGTTAACACCGGGGAGCTGTTTTTT.

The count of this clone is one. The V gene is TRBV7-2, the J gene TRBJ2-4; D gene unclear. Trimming left V 6 bases short and J 9 bases short, with 15 bases between. Germline V gene lookup returns CDR1 SGHTA and CDR2 FQGNSA. The CDR3 is made up of 13 amino acids. CDR3 in DNA: TGTGCCAGCAGTCCTCCGGAAAGGTTCATTCAGTACTTC. Its translation is CASSPPERFIQYF.

The V call is TRBV2, the J call TRBJ1-5, with a possible D match to TRBD1 (6 bases). This CDR3 is built from 13 residues. V gave up 7 bases and J gave up 6 bases, with 13 bases separating them. Germline values: CDR1 SNHLY, CDR2 FYNNEI. CDR3 amino acids: CASKYRAAQPQHF. CDR3 nucleotides: TGTGCCAGCAAGTACAGGGCGGCTCAGCCCCAGCATTTT.

V and J are TRBV10-1 and TRBJ1-1; D perhaps matches TRBD1 (5 bases). CDR1 is WNHNN and CDR2 is SYGVQD in the germline V gene (reference sequence). Trimming took 6 bases from V and 3 from J, leaving 11 bases between them. The CDR3 loop spans 13 amino acids. The CDR3 DNA sequence: TGCGCCAGCAGAAGGGGTACGGACACTGAAGCTTTCTTT. Amino acids: CASRRGTDTEAFF.

The V call is TRBV24-1, the J call TRBJ2-1; TRBD2 might be the D (6 bases). The CDR3 runs to 15 residues. Germline loops: CDR1 KGHDR, CDR2 SFDVKD. Trimming removed 4 bases from V and 9 bases from J, with 18 bases in between. The CDR3 sequence: CATSDPRGGESEQFF. In nucleotides, the CDR3 is TGTGCCACCAGTGACCCCCGAGGAGGGGAGAGTGAGCAGTTCTTC.

The rearrangement uses TRBV6-5 and TRBJ1-5; D is perhaps TRBD1 (6 bases). Germline V CDR1 and CDR2: MNHEY, SVGAGI. This CDR3 spans 16 amino acids. Trimming took off 4 bases at V and 1 base at J, with 14 bases between the two ends. The CDR3 is CASSFGGGWSNQPQHF. The CDR3 coding sequence is TGTGCCAGCAGTTTCGGGGGGGGCTGGAGCAATCAGCCCCAGCATTTT.

This sequence joins TRBV18 and TRBJ1-1; TRBD1 is a possible D gene (6 bases). The CDR3 length is 13 residues. Germline V gene data show CDR1 as KGHSH and CDR2 as LQKENI. The V end lost 6 bases, the J end lost 2 bases, and 10 bases lay between the germline ends. CDR3 nucleotides: TGTGCCAGCTCGAGGACAGACAACACTGAAGCTTTCTTT. Translating it yields CASSRTDNTEAFF. Full variable domain (rest looked up from reference TRBV18 and TRBJ1-1): NAGVMQNPRHLVRRRGQEARLRCSPMKGHSHVYWYRQLPEEGLKFMVYLQKENIIDESGMPKERFSAEFPKEGPSILRIQQVVRGDSAAYFCASSRTDNTEAFFGQGTRLTVV.

This clone was detected only a few times. The rearrangement links TRBV10-1 to TRBJ2-3, with D tentatively TRBD1 (6 bases). The CDR3 is 14 residues long. Germline V lookup: CDR1 WNHNN, CDR2 SYGVQD (reference sequence). Deletions cut 0 bases from V and 5 bases from J, with 9 bases between. CDR3 amino acids: CASSESYREDTQYF. CDR3 DNA: TGCGCCAGCAGTGAGTCATACAGGGAAGATACGCAGTATTTT.